Below are 4 T cell receptor beta chains sequenced from a single sample in a study of radiotherapy plus CTLA-4 blockade in lung cancer. Generated by immunoSEQ multiplex PCR, the TCRdb table keeps only in-frame clones and is missing some. The sample includes 40,000 to 60,000 clones, 75% to 90% of them seen just once. Sequencing used peripheral blood, obtained from a patient treated with radiotherapy plus ipilimumab. These receptors all stem from a human donor with non-small cell lung cancer that progressed on radiotherapy plus ipilimumab. Some clones in this sample may be carry-over from other donors' samples.

The rearrangement joins TRBV7-9 to TRBJ1-4, with TRBD1 identical over 8 bases. Germline V gene data show CDR1 as SEHNR and CDR2 as FQNEAQ (reference sequence). After removal of 5 bases from V and 5 bases from J, the junction contained 1 base not matched to a gene. This CDR3 has 13 amino acids. CDR3 bases: TGTGCCAGCAGCCGGACAGGGAATGAAAAACTGTTTTTT. Translating it yields CASSRTGNEKLFF.

The chain uses TRBV9 and TRBJ2-1; 8 bases align to TRBD2. This CDR3 comprises 15 residues. Germline V CDR1 and CDR2: SGDLS, YYNGEE. V was pared by 2 bases and J by 8 bases, with 9 bases of the junction left unmatched. The CDR3 nucleotides read TGTGCCAGCAGCGTTGGGACTAGTACGGTAGATGAGCAGTTCTTC. This encodes CASSVGTSTVDEQFF.

The chain is built from TRBV28 and TRBJ2-5; a weak D match, TRBD1 (5 bases). V was shortened by 11 bases and J by 2 bases, with 12 bases between the two germline ends. The length of the CDR3 is 12 residues. Germline CDR1 reads MDHEN; CDR2 reads SYDVKM. DNA for the CDR3: TGTGCCTCAAGAAGGGGTCAAGAGACCCAGTACTTC. It specifies CASRRGQETQYF.

The chain uses TRBV11-2 and TRBJ2-7; D is unresolved. CDR1 SGHAT and CDR2 FQNNGV come from the germline V gene. This CDR3 is 12 amino acids long. The V end was cut by 2 bases, the J end by 5 bases, with 7 bases between. The CDR3 sequence is CASSLNGNEQYF. CDR3 DNA sequence: TGTGCCAGCAGCTTAAATGGCAACGAGCAGTACTTC.